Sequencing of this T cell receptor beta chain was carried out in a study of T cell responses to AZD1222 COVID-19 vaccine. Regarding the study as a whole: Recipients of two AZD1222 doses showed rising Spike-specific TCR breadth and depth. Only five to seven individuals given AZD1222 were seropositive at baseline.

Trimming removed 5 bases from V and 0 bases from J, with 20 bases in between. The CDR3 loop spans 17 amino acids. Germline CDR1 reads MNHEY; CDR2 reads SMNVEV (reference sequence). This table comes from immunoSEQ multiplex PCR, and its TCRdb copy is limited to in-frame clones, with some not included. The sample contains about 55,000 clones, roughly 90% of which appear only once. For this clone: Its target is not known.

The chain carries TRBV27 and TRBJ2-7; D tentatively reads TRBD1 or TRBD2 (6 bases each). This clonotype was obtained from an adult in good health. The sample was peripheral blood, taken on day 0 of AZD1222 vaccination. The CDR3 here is CASSPTRGRLSSYEQYF. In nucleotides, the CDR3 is TGTGCCAGCAGTCCCACCCGGGGGCGGCTTAGCTCCTACGAGCAGTACTTC.